The 30 T cell receptor beta chains listed next were all sequenced from one sample in a study of cytomegalovirus exposure and HLA in healthy donors. This PCR relied on a set of 60 Vbeta primers and 13 Jbeta primers. Some clones are missing from TCRdb's copy, which holds only in-frame ones; the method was immunoSEQ multiplex PCR. The sample contains 96,000 or so clones, about four fifths of which appear only once. Sequencing was performed on PBMCs. These receptors were taken from a woman in her 70s in good health and CMV-seropositive.

This chain links TRBV6-1 with TRBJ2-3; D uncertain. V was cut by 1 base and J by 1 base, with 12 bases left in between. The germline V gene has CDR1 MNHNS and CDR2 SASEGT. The CDR3 loop spans 16 amino acids. The CDR3 loop reads CASSEEGGVGTDTQYF. As DNA, the CDR3 is TGTGCCAGCAGTGAAGAAGGCGGAGTGGGCACAGATACGCAGTATTTT.

The V call is TRBV19, the J call TRBJ2-3, with D hard to call. CDR1 and CDR2 (germline): LNHDA, SQIVND (reference sequence). CDR3 length equals 14 residues. V was pared by 7 bases and J by 2 bases, with 13 bases between. The CDR3 DNA reads TGTGCCAGTACCTCGACACCTTTCACAGATACGCAGTATTTT. Protein product: CASTSTPFTDTQYF. Supplemented by reference TRBV19 and TRBJ2-3, the full variable domain reads DGGITQSPKYLFRKEGQNVTLSCEQNLNHDAMYWYRQDPGQGLRLIYYSQIVNDFQKGDIAEGYSVSREKKESFPLTVTSAQKNPTAFYLCASTSTPFTDTQYFGPGTRLTVL.

This clone was detected only a few times. The V call is TRBV5-6, the J call TRBJ2-2, with a possible D match to TRBD1 (5 bases). The ends were cut back, 0 bases at V and 7 bases at J, with 10 bases in the middle. Germline V gene lookup returns CDR1 SGHDT and CDR2 YYEEEE. The CDR3 runs 14 residues. Here the CDR3 reads CASSLGQGVGELFF. CDR3 DNA: TGTGCCAGCAGCTTGGGGCAGGGCGTCGGGGAGCTGTTTTTT.

The chain couples TRBV5-1 to TRBJ2-6; TRBD1 matches 7 bases. There are 17 residues in the CDR3. CDR1 is SGHRS, CDR2 YFSETQ, per germline. The V segment lost 3 bases and the J segment 1 base; nucleotides outside the gene matches: 7. The CDR3 is CASSSTGQRSGANVLTF. In DNA, the CDR3 is TGCGCCAGCAGCTCCACGGGACAGAGGTCTGGGGCCAACGTCCTGACTTTC. Full variable domain (rest looked up from reference TRBV5-1 and TRBJ2-6): KAGVTQTPRYLIKTRGQQVTLSCSPISGHRSVSWYQQTPGQGLQFLFEYFSETQRNKGNFPGRFSGRQFSNSRSEMNVSTLELGDSALYLCASSSTGQRSGANVLTFGAGSRLTVL.

This chain connects TRBV30 to TRBJ2-3, with a weak D call TRBD1 (6 bases). Looked up from germline, CDR1 is GTSNPN and CDR2 is SVGIG (reference sequence). V gave up 0 bases and J gave up 4 bases, with 17 bases separating them. The CDR3 runs 16 residues. The CDR3 is CAWSVRGRGYPDTQYF. In DNA, the CDR3 is TGTGCCTGGAGTGTACGGGGCAGGGGATACCCAGATACGCAGTATTTT.

V usage is TRBV5-4 and J usage is TRBJ2-7; TRBD2 matches 10 bases. The V and J ends lost 2 bases and 9 bases, in that order; junction bases with no gene match: 11. CDR1 is SGHNT and CDR2 is YYREEE in the germline V gene (reference sequence). CDR3 length: 15 residues. The DNA for the CDR3 is TGTGCCAGCAGCTTAGGGACTAGCGTTCAAACGGGGCAGTACTTC. It specifies CASSLGTSVQTGQYF.

As to this clone: Other nucleotide sequences from this sample produce the same CDR3. The J gene is TRBJ2-5, the V gene TRBV15; tentatively, D is TRBD1 (6 bases). This CDR3 comprises 14 residues. Between the trimmed V and J ends, which lost 0 bases and 5 bases, there was a span of 10 bases. The germline gives CDR1 LNHNV, CDR2 YYDKDF (reference sequence). CDR3 amino acids: CATSREGGLETQYF. The CDR3 nucleotides read TGTGCCACCAGCAGAGAAGGGGGATTGGAGACCCAGTACTTC.

The chain combines TRBV6-1 with TRBJ2-5; a weak D match, TRBD2 (5 bases). The CDR3 loop spans 15 amino acids. V was pared by 2 bases and J by 3 bases, with 13 bases between. In germline, CDR1 is MNHNS, CDR2 SASEGT. The CDR3 nucleotides are TGTGCCAGCAGTGAAAGGTCGGGAACAGAAGAGACCCAGTACTTC. Protein product: CASSERSGTEETQYF.

This clone was recorded once. This rearrangement joins TRBV25-1 to TRBJ2-4, with D perhaps TRBD1 (6 bases). Trimming removed 6 bases at V and 8 bases at J, with 26 bases between. The germline gives CDR1 MGHDK, CDR2 SYGVNS. This CDR3 contains 17 residues. The CDR3 reads CASSDNSSPGTKDIQYF. In DNA form, the CDR3 reads TGTGCCAGCAGCGACAACTCAAGCCCCGGGACAAAAGACATTCAGTACTTC. Full variable domain (rest looked up from reference TRBV25-1 and TRBJ2-4): EADIYQTPRYLVIGTGKKITLECSQTMGHDKMYWYQQDPGMELHLIHYSYGVNSTEKGDLSSESTVSRIRTEHFPLTLESARPSHTSQYLCASSDNSSPGTKDIQYFGAGTRLSVL.

This rearrangement joins TRBV5-4 to TRBJ2-7, with 10 bases aligning to TRBD1. Germline lookup yields CDR1 SGHNT and CDR2 YYREEE (reference sequence). Losses at the gene ends were 0 bases for V and 2 bases for J; bases not matched to a gene: 5. The CDR3 extends over 16 amino acids. CDR3 nucleotides: TGTGCCAGCAGCTTGGCCGGGACAGGGGTGACCTACGAGCAGTACTTC. Its translation: CASSLAGTGVTYEQYF. Drawing the rest from reference TRBV5-4 and TRBJ2-7, the complete variable domain is ETGVTQSPTHLIKTRGQQVTLRCSSQSGHNTVSWYQQALGQGPQFIFQYYREEENGRGNFPPRFSGLQFPNYSSELNVNALELDDSALYLCASSLAGTGVTYEQYFGPGTRLTVT.

This clone was recorded a few times. The chain is built from TRBV5-1 and TRBJ1-4; a possible D gene is TRBD1 (6 bases). Germline CDR1 SGHRS, CDR2 YFSETQ. This CDR3 contains 14 residues. Trimming took off 4 bases at V and 4 bases at J, with 11 bases between the two ends. The CDR3 DNA is TGCGCCAGCAGCCCGGGGGGGCTTAATGAAAAACTGTTTTTT. As protein: CASSPGGLNEKLFF.

The V and J genes are TRBV5-1 and TRBJ1-5; unclear D gene. This CDR3 comprises 14 residues. The V gene lost 0 bases and the J gene lost 1 base, with 5 bases spanning the gap. The germline V gene encodes CDR1 SGHRS and CDR2 YFSETQ. CDR3: CASSLGGSNQPQHF. CDR3 sequence (DNA): TGCGCCAGCAGCTTGGGAGGCAGCAATCAGCCCCAGCATTTT.

The chain links TRBV2 to TRBJ2-3, with 11 bases lining up with TRBD2. The germline gives CDR1 SNHLY, CDR2 FYNNEI. This CDR3 is 17 amino acids long. V dropped 3 bases and J dropped 4; count of bases not matched to a gene: 9. CDR3 in DNA: TGTGCCAGCAGTGACCTGCTACTAGCGGGGGCGCCAGATACGCAGTATTTT. Its protein is CASSDLLLAGAPDTQYF.

This chain uses TRBV21-1 with TRBJ2-7; the table's D call, TRBD2, was not checked against the DNA. TRBV21-1 is noted as a pseudogene. This CDR3 contains 18 residues. CDR3 sequence reads: CASSKVKKPSGRSYEQYF. The CDR3 DNA reads as TGTGCCAGCAGCAAAGTAAAAAAGCCTAGCGGGAGATCCTACGAGCAGTACTTC.

The chain has TRBV11-2 and TRBJ2-1; weak D call: TRBD1 (5 bases). CDR3 length equals 15 residues. V was cut by 5 bases and J by 5 bases, with 16 bases left in between. CDR1 is SGHAT and CDR2 is FQNNGV in the germline V gene. The CDR3 sequence: CASSIRRTGNNEQFF. As DNA, the CDR3 is TGTGCCAGCAGCATCAGACGAACAGGAAACAATGAGCAGTTCTTC.

This clone was observed a handful of times. This chain links TRBV7-3 with TRBJ1-1; D gene uncertain. V was clipped by 5 bases and J by 3 bases, with 10 bases between them. The CDR3 sequence is 13 residues long. Germline CDR1 SGHTA, CDR2 FQGTGA. This chain's CDR3 is CASSQGGHTEAFF. CDR3 DNA sequence: TGTGCCAGCAGCCAAGGCGGGCACACTGAAGCTTTCTTT.

The chain employs TRBV6-5 and TRBJ2-7, with 7 nucleotides matching TRBD1. The trim removed 4 bases at V and 5 bases at J, leaving 5 bases unmatched. This CDR3 contains 13 residues. The germline CDR1 and CDR2 sequences are MNHEY and SVGAGI. In DNA form, the CDR3 reads TGTGCCAGCAGTTCCACAGGGGTTCACGAGCAGTACTTC. Residues: CASSSTGVHEQYF.

The chain employs TRBV6-6 and TRBJ1-1; D gene ambiguous. This CDR3 spans 12 amino acids. From germline, CDR1 is MNHNY and CDR2 SVGAGI (reference sequence). V lost 6 bases and J 11 bases, leaving 16 bases between the germline ends. The CDR3 DNA reads as TGTGCCAGCAGCCTCCGGGGAAAGTGGGCTTTCTTT. It specifies CASSLRGKWAFF.

The chain recombines TRBV18 with TRBJ1-5; 9 positions agree with TRBD1. V lost 3 bases and J lost 3; bases outside the gene matches: 6. Germline V gene lookup returns CDR1 KGHSH and CDR2 LQKENI. The CDR3 is 16 residues long. CDR3 sequence: CASSPGTGRDNQPQHF. For the CDR3, the DNA is TGTGCCAGCTCACCGGGGACAGGGAGGGACAATCAGCCCCAGCATTTT.

The DNA of the CDR3 is TGTGCCAGCAGTGAAACAAGATGGGACATCAAGGAAAAACTGTTTTTT. Its protein product is CASSETRWDIKEKLFF. The V and J genes are TRBV6-1 and TRBJ1-4, with a possible D match to TRBD1 (6 bases). The germline V gene encodes CDR1 MNHNS and CDR2 SASEGT. V shed 2 bases and J shed 8 bases, with 18 bases lying between them. The CDR3 runs 16 residues.

This rearrangement joins TRBV10-3 to TRBJ2-7; D ambiguous. The CDR3 runs 12 residues. Germline CDR1 and CDR2: ENHRY and SYGVKD. V was cut by 4 bases and J by 2 bases, with 6 bases left in between. The CDR3 protein is CAISVSAYEQYF. The CDR3 DNA reads as TGTGCCATCAGTGTTTCCGCCTACGAGCAGTACTTC.

Here the CDR3 reads CAWDAGSNQPQHF. In DNA, the CDR3 is TGTGCCTGGGACGCGGGTAGCAATCAGCCCCAGCATTTT. The rearrangement uses TRBV30 and TRBJ1-5, with no clear D. Germline CDR1 is GTSNPN and CDR2 is SVGIG (reference sequence). V dropped 5 bases and J dropped 0 bases, with 8 bases sitting between them. This CDR3 has 13 amino acids.

The V gene is TRBV28, the J gene TRBJ1-2, with a weak D call TRBD1 (5 bases). The V gene's germline CDR1 is MDHEN and CDR2 SYDVKM. V was cut by 10 bases and J by 5 bases, with 17 bases left in between. The CDR3 consists of 13 residues. CDR3 protein: CATPPDIGYGYTF. In nucleotides, the CDR3 is TGTGCCACCCCCCCGGACATCGGGTATGGCTACACCTTC.

This sequence joins TRBV28 and TRBJ1-5; possibly TRBD1 for D (5 bases). V was trimmed by 7 bases and J by 0 bases, leaving 16 bases between them. This CDR3 is built from 16 residues. Germline lookup yields CDR1 MDHEN and CDR2 SYDVKM. The CDR3 reads CASKASWTNSNQPQHF. CDR3 sequence (DNA): TGTGCCAGCAAGGCCTCGTGGACAAATAGCAATCAGCCCCAGCATTTT.

The chain links TRBV19 to TRBJ2-2; maybe TRBD2 (6 bases). The germline gives CDR1 LNHDA, CDR2 SQIVND (reference sequence). CDR3 length: 19 amino acids. Trimming stripped 3 bases from V and 2 bases from J, with 22 bases between. The CDR3 loop reads CASSIPRLVAASNTGELFF. For the CDR3, the DNA is TGTGCCAGTAGTATCCCCCGGTTGGTAGCGGCCTCTAACACCGGGGAGCTGTTTTTT.

This clone appeared a few times. This rearrangement joins TRBV27 to TRBJ2-7, with 8 nucleotides matching TRBD2. CDR3 size: 14 residues. Trimming at V came to 5 bases and at J to 4 bases, leaving 7 bases not matched to a gene. Germline-derived CDR1 and CDR2 are MNHEY and SMNVEV (reference sequence). The CDR3 loop reads CASSKKGLAYEQYF. As DNA, the CDR3 is TGTGCCAGCAGTAAAAAAGGACTAGCTTACGAGCAGTACTTC.

Turning to this clone: A read error may produce the germline difference seen at one junction end. DNA for the CDR3: TGTTCCAGCAGCTCATCGTACGGCGAGCAGTACTTC. Protein sequence: CSSSSSYGEQYF. This chain uses TRBV7-9 with TRBJ2-7; D not certain. CDR1 is SEHNR and CDR2 is FQNEAQ in the germline V gene (reference sequence). This CDR3 comprises 12 residues.

The chain is built from TRBV4-1 and TRBJ2-3; 9 bases map to TRBD2. This CDR3 is built from 15 residues. The V gene's germline CDR1 is MGHRA and CDR2 YSYEKL. The ends lost 0 bases at V and 6 bases at J; junction bases unmatched: 4. The CDR3 DNA reads TGCGCCAGCAGCCAAGATGGGCGGGGGGGGGATACGCAGTATTTT. It yields the protein CASSQDGRGGDTQYF.

This clone was counted between two and nine times. The genes are TRBV28 and TRBJ2-1; D is undetermined. CDR3 length: 16 residues. Germline CDR1 and CDR2: MDHEN and SYDVKM. V was shortened by 5 bases and J by 4 bases, with 18 bases between the two germline ends. The chain's CDR3 is CASSPATFAGYNEQFF. The CDR3 bases are TGTGCCAGCAGTCCCGCGACATTCGCTGGTTACAATGAGCAGTTCTTC.

The rearrangement links TRBV7-2 to TRBJ2-1, with 9 bases matching TRBD1. Germline CDR1 and CDR2: SGHTA and FQGNSA. The CDR3 runs to 14 residues. V was pared by 3 bases and J by 7 bases, with 4 bases of the junction left unmatched. The chain's CDR3 is CASSFGTGYNEQFF. DNA for the CDR3: TGTGCCAGCAGCTTCGGGACAGGGTATAATGAGCAGTTCTTC. Looking up the rest from reference TRBV7-2 and TRBJ2-1 gives the full variable domain: GAGVSQSPSNKVTEKGKDVELRCDPISGHTALYWYRQSLGQGLEFLIYFQGNSAPDKSGLPSDRFSAERTGGSVSTLTIQRTQQEDSAVYLCASSFGTGYNEQFFGPGTRLTVL.